These T cell receptor beta chains were read from a single sample in a study of CD8 T cells in ankylosing spondylitis. TCRdb reprocessed the 5' RACE reads via MiXCR and lists one record per CDR3 protein. The sample shows about 500,000 distinct CDR3 sequences, 10% to 15% of them seen only once. Sequencing was carried out using blood, either unsorted or a sorted T cell fraction (not recorded which). Every receptor here comes from a male donor with ankylosing spondylitis. Both conserved end residues are part of each CDR3. D genes are given only for firm matches. Some rows have no size entry. The others give once, few or many, or a class for an expanded clone.

j_gene	v_gene	abundance	d_gene	CDR3aa	CDR3nt
TRBJ1-4	TRBV5-1	few	TRBD1	CASSPQGQGVEKLFF	TGCGCCAGCAGCCCCCAGGGACAGGGAGTTGAAAAACTGTTTTTT
TRBJ2-1	TRBV27	-	-	CASGSPFKRGEQFF	TGTGCCAGCGGTAGCCCATTTAAACGAGGTGAGCAGTTCTTC
TRBJ2-7	TRBV7-2	-	-	CASSRPGYEQYF	TGTGCCAGCAGCCGGCCCGGGTACGAGCAGTACTTC
TRBJ1-4	TRBV5-1	many	-	CASSLDPGPNEKLFF	TGCGCCAGCAGCTTGGACCCGGGACCCAATGAAAAACTGTTTTTT
TRBJ1-6	TRBV7-9	few	TRBD1	CASSLAGDRGSPLHF	TGTGCCAGCAGCTTAGCCGGGGACAGGGGTTCACCCCTCCACTTT
TRBJ1-2	TRBV20-1	many	-	CSARGLERWYGYTF	TGCAGTGCTAGAGGGCTCGAGCGTTGGTATGGCTACACCTTC
TRBJ2-3	TRBV27	-	-	CASRLDMGDTQYF	TGTGCCAGTCGACTAGATATGGGAGATACGCAGTATTTT
TRBJ1-2	TRBV15	many	-	CATGRDYGYTF	TGTGCCACCGGCCGGGACTATGGCTACACCTTC
TRBJ2-2	TRBV27	-	TRBD1	CASRRTGEGELFF	TGTGCCAGCAGACGGACAGGGGAAGGGGAGCTGTTTTTT
TRBJ2-1	TRBV20-1	-	TRBD2	CSASAPGLKGRNEQFF	TGCAGTGCTAGCGCTCCGGGACTAAAAGGACGCAATGAGCAGTTCTTC
TRBJ2-5	TRBV20-1	few	TRBD2	CSARETSGSVQETQYF	TGCAGTGCTAGAGAGACTAGCGGGAGTGTCCAAGAGACCCAGTACTTC
TRBJ2-5	TRBV3-1	few	-	CASSQGFEPQETQYF	TGTGCCAGCAGCCAGGGGTTTGAGCCCCAGGAGACCCAGTACTTC
TRBJ1-5	TRBV4-2	-	TRBD1	CASSPGTGGTSGQLQPQHF	TGTGCCAGCAGCCCCGGGACAGGGGGGACCTCGGGGCAACTTCAGCCCCAGCATTTT
TRBJ1-1	TRBV5-6	-	-	CASSFNPNTEAFF	TGTGCCAGCAGCTTCAATCCAAACACTGAAGCTTTCTTT
TRBJ1-1	TRBV20-1	-	TRBD1	CSVAGQGRTTEAFF	TGCAGTGTAGCGGGACAGGGGAGGACCACTGAAGCTTTCTTT
TRBJ2-6	TRBV10-3	few	TRBD1	CATIGPGQGASGANVLTF	TGTGCCACCATAGGACCGGGACAGGGGGCGAGTGGGGCCAACGTCCTGACTTTC
TRBJ1-6	TRBV5-6	few	-	CASSLQPENSPLHF	TGTGCCAGCAGCCTCCAACCTGAGAATTCACCCCTCCACTTT
TRBJ2-1	TRBV12-3/TRBV12-4	many	-	CASSFVSGSYNEQFF	TGTGCCAGCAGTTTCGTGTCTGGCTCCTACAATGAGCAGTTCTTC
TRBJ1-6	TRBV7-9	few	-	CASSLAEGSPLHF	TGTGCCAGCAGTTTGGCAGAAGGTAGCCCCCTCCACTTT
TRBJ2-2	TRBV20-1	many	-	CSARDTPGGELFF	TGCAGTGCTAGAGATACCCCAGGCGGGGAGCTGTTTTTT
TRBJ2-6	TRBV5-5	few	-	CASSPVGSSNVLTF	TGTGCCAGCAGCCCCGTGGGGTCTTCCAACGTCCTGACTTTC
TRBJ1-1	TRBV6-2/TRBV6-3	-	-	CASSSQWGGTEAFF	TGTGCCAGCAGCTCTCAATGGGGAGGCACTGAAGCTTTCTTT
TRBJ2-1	TRBV20-1	-	-	CSARRPGQGNEQFF	TGCAGTGCTAGAAGGCCGGGTCAGGGGAATGAGCAGTTCTTC
TRBJ1-6	TRBV12-3/TRBV12-4	once	TRBD1	CASSLVWDDRGLNDSPLHF	TGTGCCAGCAGTTTAGTATGGGACGACAGGGGGCTTAATGATTCACCCCTCCACTTT
TRBJ2-5	TRBV9	-	-	CASSVGSHQETQYF	TGTGCCAGCAGCGTAGGAAGCCACCAGGAGACCCAGTACTTC
TRBJ2-5	TRBV7-9	few	-	CASSLAGDQETQYF	TGTGCCAGCAGCTTAGCGGGAGATCAGGAGACCCAGTACTTC
TRBJ2-1	TRBV5-6	many	TRBD2	CASSSLAGNEQFF	TGTGCCAGCAGCTCACTAGCGGGTAATGAGCAGTTCTTC
TRBJ2-1	TRBV12-3/TRBV12-4	-	TRBD2	CASSHVKGLMLGEQFF	TGTGCCAGCAGTCATGTTAAGGGACTAATGTTGGGTGAGCAGTTCTTC
TRBJ1-1	TRBV5-1	-	TRBD1	CASSTGGETEAFF	TGCGCCAGCAGCACAGGGGGTGAAACTGAAGCTTTCTTT
TRBJ2-1	TRBV7-6	few	TRBD2	CASSLIGGGPGNEQFF	TGTGCCAGCAGCTTAATTGGGGGAGGGCCAGGCAATGAGCAGTTCTTC
TRBJ2-5	TRBV20-1	few	-	CSARTVWPQETQYF	TGCAGTGCTAGAACGGTTTGGCCGCAAGAGACCCAGTACTTC
TRBJ2-1	TRBV11-2	-	TRBD2	CASSRWTSGRFTYNEQFF	TGTGCCAGCTCCAGATGGACTAGCGGGAGGTTCACTTACAATGAGCAGTTCTTC
TRBJ2-1	TRBV6-2/TRBV6-3	many	-	CASSRVGPYNEQFF	TGTGCCAGCAGTAGAGTTGGCCCCTACAATGAGCAGTTCTTC
TRBJ2-1	TRBV29-1	many	-	CSVDTGRNEQFF	TGCAGCGTTGACACAGGGAGGAATGAGCAGTTCTTC
TRBJ2-1	TRBV20-1	-	TRBD2	CSARDTGTSGFSYNEQFF	TGCAGTGCTAGAGATACCGGGACTAGCGGATTCTCCTACAATGAGCAGTTCTTC
TRBJ2-3	TRBV5-6	few	-	CASSLKDGFTDTQYF	TGTGCCAGCAGCTTAAAGGACGGCTTCACAGATACGCAGTATTTT
TRBJ2-2	TRBV7-6	-	-	CASSLAGNRELFF	TGTGCCAGCAGCTTAGCAGGCAACAGGGAGCTGTTTTTT
TRBJ1-2	TRBV3-1	-	-	CASSQEGPGAIYGYTF	TGTGCCAGCAGCCAAGAGGGCCCAGGGGCCATCTATGGCTACACCTTC
TRBJ2-1	TRBV14	few	TRBD2	CASSQGLALRNEQFF	TGTGCCAGCAGCCAGGGACTAGCGCTTAGGAATGAGCAGTTCTTC
TRBJ1-2	TRBV19	few	TRBD1	CASLRGPNYGYTF	TGTGCCAGCTTGAGGGGGCCCAACTATGGCTACACCTTC
TRBJ1-1	TRBV5-1	many	-	CASSTGPRQGMNTEAFF	TGCGCCAGCAGCACGGGCCCCCGTCAGGGGATGAACACTGAAGCTTTCTTT
TRBJ2-4	TRBV4-1	few	-	CASSQLRGQPKNIQYF	TGCGCCAGCAGCCAATTGAGAGGACAGCCCAAAAACATTCAGTACTTC
TRBJ2-3	TRBV5-1	many	-	CASSLGSSSTDTQYF	TGTGCCAGCAGTTTGGGCAGCTCTAGCACAGATACGCAGTATTTT
TRBJ2-3	TRBV5-1	-	-	CASSFGRTSTDTQYF	TGCGCCAGCAGCTTCGGTCGAACCAGCACAGATACGCAGTATTTT
TRBJ1-4	TRBV12-3/TRBV12-4	-	-	CASSRAGLNEKLFF	TGTGCCAGCAGTCGGGCGGGCCTTAATGAAAAACTGTTTTTT
TRBJ2-1	TRBV7-9	few	-	CASSLTQTSHEQFF	TGTGCCAGCAGCCTTACTCAGACTAGTCATGAGCAGTTCTTC
TRBJ2-2	TRBV6-1	-	-	CASRRKGRGPSAGELFF	TGTGCCAGCAGACGCAAAGGGCGCGGTCCTTCGGCCGGGGAGCTGTTTTTT
TRBJ2-2	TRBV20-1	few	TRBD1	CSAAGGQGAVGELFF	TGCAGTGCCGCAGGGGGGCAGGGGGCTGTCGGGGAGCTGTTTTTT
TRBJ1-5	TRBV4-1	-	-	CASSQDRGRSNQPQHF	TGCGCCAGCAGCCAAGATCGAGGCAGGTCCAATCAGCCCCAGCATTTT
TRBJ2-2	TRBV2	many	TRBD2	CASSVSGGPTGTGELFF	TGTGCCAGCAGTGTTAGCGGGGGGCCTACCGGGACCGGGGAGCTGTTTTTT